Listed here are 11 T cell receptor beta chains from one sample, sequenced in a study of blood T cell repertoires in COVID-19. Profiled with immunoSEQ multiplex PCR; TCRdb holds only in-frame clones, not every one. The sample contains some 45,000 clones, roughly 90% of which appear only once. The sequenced sample consisted of peripheral blood. These receptors were obtained from a man aged 55 to 70 with active COVID-19.

The genes are TRBV7-9 and TRBJ2-7; TRBD1 agrees at 8 bases. Germline V CDR1 and CDR2: SEHNR, FQNEAQ (reference sequence). With V trimmed by 3 bases and J by 3 bases, 7 bases remained unmatched. CDR3 length: 15 amino acids. The DNA for the CDR3 is TGTGCCAGCAGCTTCGCGTCAGGGGGCGGCTACGAGCAGTACTTC. The encoded protein is CASSFASGGGYEQYF.

The chain joins TRBV4-1 to TRBJ1-2; 8 nucleotides align to TRBD1. Germline V gene lookup returns CDR1 MGHRA and CDR2 YSYEKL. V dropped 0 bases and J dropped 5; count of bases not matched to a gene: 8. The CDR3 contains 16 residues. Written as DNA, the CDR3 is TGCGCCAGCAGCCAAGATCTCGACAGGGGAGGATATGGCTACACCTTC. This gives the protein CASSQDLDRGGYGYTF.

On this clone: Additional DNA sequences in this sample encode the identical CDR3. The CDR3 DNA reads as TGTGCCAGCGGGGGGACAGGGGGTTCGTACACTGAAGCTTTCTTT. It encodes CASGGTGGSYTEAFF. The chain joins TRBV28 to TRBJ1-1; 11 nucleotides match TRBD1. Germline V gene lookup returns CDR1 MDHEN and CDR2 SYDVKM. Unmatched junction bases numbered 8, after V lost 8 bases and J lost 3 bases. CDR3 size: 15 residues.

Here the CDR3 DNA reads TGTGCCAGCAGCCAAGAGGGCCAGCAACTGTTTTTT. Translation gives CASSQEGQQLFF. The genes are TRBV4-2 and TRBJ1-4; no firm D call. Trimming removed 0 bases at V and 12 bases at J, with 8 bases between. The CDR3 totals 12 residues. Germline V gene lookup returns CDR1 LGHNA and CDR2 YNFKEQ.

In the case of this clone: A junction end diverges from the germline sequence, so it may reflect a read error. This sequence joins TRBV4-1 and TRBJ1-5; the D gene is possibly TRBD1 (5 bases). Germline values: CDR1 MGHRA, CDR2 YSYEKL. The CDR3 contains 14 residues. CDR3 bases: TGCGCCAGCAGTCAAGATAGGGGAAATCAGCCCCAGCATTTT. It yields the protein CASSQDRGNQPQHF.

Written as DNA, the CDR3 is TGTGCCAGCAGCGTACAGCCGGGACAGGGGAACGGAAACACCATATATTTT. Residues: CASSVQPGQGNGNTIYF. This rearrangement joins TRBV7-9 to TRBJ1-3; the match to TRBD1 covers 10 bases. Trimming at V came to 5 bases and at J to 4 bases, leaving 11 bases not matched to a gene. This CDR3 is 17 amino acids long. CDR1 and CDR2 (germline): SEHNR, FQNEAQ (reference sequence). The full variable domain, in which reference TRBV7-9 and TRBJ1-3 provide the parts outside the CDR3, is DTGVSQNPRHKITKRGQNVTFRCDPISEHNRLYWYRQTLGQGPEFLTYFQNEAQLEKSRLLSDRFSAERPKGSFSTLEIQRTEQGDSAMYLCASSVQPGQGNGNTIYFGEGSWLTVV.

This clone is a singleton in its sample. This sequence joins TRBV10-1 and TRBJ1-1; TRBD1 matches at 9 bases. The V segment lost 2 bases and the J segment 7 bases; nucleotides outside the gene matches: 8. CDR3 length: 15 amino acids. CDR1 and CDR2 (germline): WNHNN, SYGVQD (reference sequence). The CDR3 bases are TGCGCCAGCAGTGAGGAAGGGACAGGGCTGGGTGAAGCTTTCTTT. This gives the protein CASSEEGTGLGEAFF.

The chain recombines TRBV7-2 with TRBJ2-3, with a tentative D call TRBD2 (6 bases). The CDR3 is 15 residues long. V lost 1 base to trimming and J lost 5 bases, with 13 bases between them. Germline loops: CDR1 SGHTA, CDR2 FQGNSA. The CDR3 coding sequence is TGTGCCAGCAGCTTAGATGGGACTGGCATAGATACGCAGTATTTT. Its protein is CASSLDGTGIDTQYF.

The chain uses TRBV4-1 and TRBJ2-7; a weak D match, TRBD1 (6 bases). CDR1 MGHRA and CDR2 YSYEKL come from the germline V gene. V was cut by 1 base and J by 0 bases, with 10 bases left in between. The CDR3 covers 15 residues. The CDR3 bases are TGCGCCAGCAGCCAAGGTGGACAGAGCTCCTACGAGCAGTACTTC. The encoded protein is CASSQGGQSSYEQYF.

This CDR3 reads CASNSGQGMQYF. In DNA, the CDR3 is TGTGCCAGCAACTCAGGACAGGGAATGCAGTATTTT. V gene TRBV3-1 (or the pseudogene TRBV3-2) combines with J gene TRBJ2-3; 8 bases are shared with TRBD1. The length of the CDR3 is 12 residues. Germline CDR1 reads LGHDT; CDR2 reads YNNKEL (reference sequence). After removal of 7 bases from V and 11 bases from J, the junction contained 8 bases not matched to a gene.

The genes are TRBV7-6 and TRBJ2-3; 11 bases map to TRBD2. This CDR3 has 17 amino acids. The ends lost 4 bases at V and 4 bases at J; junction bases unmatched: 10. Germline lookup yields CDR1 SGHVS and CDR2 FNYEAQ. Here the CDR3 reads CASSSPGGSGRADTQYF. The CDR3 region has the DNA TGTGCCAGCAGCTCACCCGGAGGTAGCGGGAGGGCAGATACGCAGTATTTT.